This T cell receptor (beta chain) was captured by sequencing in a study of vaccination effects on CD4 cells after COVID-19. This clone was observed a few times. No antigen is known for it. Sequenced by immunoSEQ multiplex PCR; TCRdb stores in-frame clones only, minus some. The sample yields about 54,000 clones, around 80% seen once. Before sequencing took place, the ViraFEST assay used viral peptide pools to expand antigen-specific CD4+ T cells. Isolating CD4+ T cells followed about 10 days of culture. This clonotype was obtained from a human donor who received a COVID-19 vaccine. The input for sequencing was CD4+ T cells from PBMCs cultured with HCoV-229E spike peptides, taken before COVID-19 vaccination.

This CDR3 reads CASSQITGDGYTF. CDR3 bases: TGCGCCAGCAGCCAGATAACAGGCGATGGCTACACCTTC. The chain recombines TRBV4-1 with TRBJ1-2; D possibly corresponds to TRBD1 (5 bases). The V gene lost 3 bases and the J gene lost 6 bases, with 11 bases spanning the gap. CDR3 length equals 13 residues. Germline CDR1 is MGHRA and CDR2 is YSYEKL.